The T cell receptor (beta chain) under discussion was sequenced for a study of blood T cell repertoires in COVID-19. Whole-study context: Sites in the United States, Italy and Spain provided acute and convalescent COVID-19 samples.

Participants spanned ages about 18 to 100 years and resided in 20 to 30 US areas. The CDR3 has 17 residues. In germline, CDR1 is SGHRS, CDR2 YFSETQ. The trim removed 4 bases at V and 1 base at J, leaving 5 bases unmatched. Original methodology: Estimation of nucleated cell counts relied on the amplification of reference gene primers. Using immunoSEQ multiplex PCR, the repertoire was profiled, and TCRdb retains in-frame clones only, with some absent. Clone size and V and J calls were adopted from that table, with D and trimming inferred from the DNA. The table has under 200,000 clones, roughly nine tenths seen once.

This chain uses TRBV5-1 with TRBJ2-3; TRBD2 matches 14 bases. The TCR comes from a woman aged 50 to 65 who had recovered from COVID-19. Sequenced material: PBMCs or T cells enriched from blood (not recorded which). The CDR3 loop is CASSPGTSGSRTDTQYF. CDR3 DNA sequence: TGCGCCAGCAGCCCCGGGACTAGCGGGAGTCGCACAGATACGCAGTATTTT. Filled out from reference TRBV5-1 and TRBJ2-3, the complete variable domain reads KAGVTQTPRYLIKTRGQQVTLSCSPISGHRSVSWYQQTPGQGLQFLFEYFSETQRNKGNFPGRFSGRQFSNSRSEMNVSTLELGDSALYLCASSPGTSGSRTDTQYFGPGTRLTVL.